This is a list of T cell receptor beta chains from one sample in a study of somatic mutations in cytotoxic T cells in rheumatoid arthritis. Profiling relied on immunoSEQ multiplex PCR, and the TCRdb table lists in-frame clones only, not all of them. The sample includes about 4,800 clones, around 78% of them seen just once. Sequencing used CD8+ T cells sorted from blood, obtained at a follow-up visit. The receptors shown here come from a man aged 40-49 years with rheumatoid arthritis. CDR3s include the opening cysteine and the closing phenylalanine or tryptophan. A D gene is named only where the DNA matches it firmly. Not every row has a clone size; where given, it reads once, few, many or a size class.

TRBJ1-2	17	once	-	TRBV14	TGTGCCAGCAGCCAAGCCCGAGCCCGGGACCCAGAAGATGGCTACACCTTC	CASSQARARDPEDGYTF
TRBJ2-7	17	-	-	TRBV7-6	TGTGCCAGCAGCTTAGAGTTAACCGGGTCGTTATCCTACGAGCAGTACTTC	CASSLELTGSLSYEQYF
TRBJ1-1	15	-	-	TRBV7-9	TGTGCCAGCAGCCCACCGGACATTACGGGCACTGAAGCTTTCTTT	CASSPPDITGTEAFF
TRBJ1-5	15	-	TRBD1	TRBV19	TGTGCCAGTAACCACCGGGACAGGGACAATCAGCCCCAGCATTTT	CASNHRDRDNQPQHF
TRBJ1-4	17	-	TRBD1	TRBV4-2	TGTGCCAGCAGCCAGGACAGGAACACCCCAACTAATGAAAAACTGTTTTTT	CASSQDRNTPTNEKLFF
TRBJ1-1	13	-	TRBD1	TRBV29-1	TGCAGCGGATACAGGGGTTCTTACACTGAAGCTTTCTTT	CSGYRGSYTEAFF
TRBJ2-3	15	-	TRBD2	TRBV27	TGTGCCAGCAGTCTTAGCGGGAGGAGGACAGATACGCAGTATTTT	CASSLSGRRTDTQYF
TRBJ2-2	14	once	-	TRBV19	TGTGCCAGTAGTGGTACAGGGCGCACCGGGGAGCTGTTTTTT	CASSGTGRTGELFF
TRBJ1-4	14	-	-	TRBV30	TGTGCCTGGAGTGCCGGTGAGAGTTACGAAAAACTGTTTTTT	CAWSAGESYEKLFF
TRBJ2-4	15	-	-	TRBV6-5	TGTGCCAGCAGTTCAGCGGAATTAGCCAAAAACATTCAGTACTTC	CASSSAELAKNIQYF
TRBJ2-1	19	-	TRBD2	TRBV6-1	TGTGCCAGCAGTGAACCCGGGACTAGCGGGAGGCCCCCCTACAATGAGCAGTTCTTC	CASSEPGTSGRPPYNEQFF
TRBJ2-7	13	-	-	TRBV4-1	TGCGCCAGCAGCTCAAGCAAGTTTCGCGAGCAGTACTTC	CASSSSKFREQYF
TRBJ2-5	14	-	TRBD2	TRBV27	TGTGCCAGCACCCTTAGCGGGAGGGAAGAGACCCAGTACTTC	CASTLSGREETQYF
TRBJ2-1	15	-	-	TRBV7-9	TGTGCCAGCAGGGATACAGGGATTTCCTACAATGAGCAGTTCTTC	CASRDTGISYNEQFF
TRBJ2-7	12	-	TRBD1	TRBV27	TGTGCCAGCAGTTCCCCGGGACAGGAGCAGTACTTC	CASSSPGQEQYF
TRBJ1-1	14	-	TRBD1	TRBV28	TGTGCCAGCACCTCGGACAGGGAGAACACTGAAGCTTTCTTT	CASTSDRENTEAFF
TRBJ2-1	14	-	-	TRBV7-6	TGTGCCAGCAGGCTGGTGGACGGACTCAATGAGCAGTTCTTC	CASRLVDGLNEQFF
TRBJ2-1	16	-	TRBD2	TRBV6-1	TGTGCCAGCAGTGAGGGGACTAGCGGGAGGGTTAATGAGCAGTTCTTC	CASSEGTSGRVNEQFF
TRBJ2-1	18	-	TRBD2	TRBV7-6	TGTGCCAGCAGCTCGACTAGCGGGACGACCCTTATACTCAATGAGCAGTTCTTC	CASSSTSGTTLILNEQFF
TRBJ2-1	14	-	-	TRBV11-2	TGTGCCAGCAGGCTGGTGGACGGACTCAATGAGCAGTTCTTC	CASRLVDGLNEQFF
TRBJ2-2	13	-	-	TRBV4-1	TGCGCCAGCAGCCAAGGACCGGCCGGGGAGCTGTTTTTT	CASSQGPAGELFF
TRBJ1-1	14	-	-	TRBV10-3	TGTGCCATCAGTGAGGTTGGAAGGGACACTGAAGCTTTCTTT	CAISEVGRDTEAFF
TRBJ1-1	18	-	-	TRBV7-6	TGTGCCAGCAGCTTAGGCGTCAGGGCTCCTGATATGAACACTGAAGCTTTCTTT	CASSLGVRAPDMNTEAFF
TRBJ1-1	14	-	-	TRBV9	TGTGCCAGCAGCGTAGCTAGGGGAGGCACTGAAGCTTTCTTT	CASSVARGGTEAFF
TRBJ1-2	14	-	-	TRBV10-3	TGTGCCATCAGTGAGTCAGGACTAAATCAAGGCTACACCTTC	CAISESGLNQGYTF
TRBJ1-1	14	-	TRBD1	TRBV28	TGTGCCAGCAAACAGGGGAGCACGGTCGCTGAAGCTTTCTTT	CASKQGSTVAEAFF
TRBJ2-5	15	once	-	TRBV7-8	TGTGCCAGCAGCTTAGTTAGACGGCTGCGAGAGACCCAGTACTTC	CASSLVRRLRETQYF
TRBJ2-1	12	-	-	TRBV6-5	TGTGCCAGCAGTTCCCGACAGGTCGAGCAGTTCTTC	CASSSRQVEQFF
TRBJ2-2	17	-	TRBD2	TRBV28	TGTGCCAGCAGTTTATACCCAGCGGGAACGAACACCGGGGAGCTGTTTTTT	CASSLYPAGTNTGELFF
TRBJ2-5	14	-	-	TRBV6-1	TGTGCCAGCAGTTCTGGACTATCAAAAAAGACCCAGTACTTC	CASSSGLSKKTQYF
TRBJ1-2	15	-	-	TRBV4-1	TGCGCCAGCAGCCAAGATTATCGCGGACACTATGGCTACACCTTC	CASSQDYRGHYGYTF
TRBJ2-2	13	-	TRBD2	TRBV6-1	TGTGCCAGCCCCAGGACTAGCGCCGGGGAGCTGTTTTTT	CASPRTSAGELFF
TRBJ2-7	13	-	-	TRBV7-9	TGTGCCAGCAGCGCTGGACCAAACTACGAGCAGTACTTC	CASSAGPNYEQYF
TRBJ2-7	15	-	-	TRBV4-3	TGCGCCAGCAGCCCCACGGGGGTGCCCTCCTACGAGCAGTACTTC	CASSPTGVPSYEQYF
TRBJ2-5	13	-	TRBD2	TRBV19	TGTGCCAGTAGTCGAGGGAGGGAAGAGACCCAGTACTTC	CASSRGREETQYF
TRBJ1-3	11	-	-	TRBV19	TGTGCCACTATCCAGCGAGACACCATATATTTT	CATIQRDTIYF
TRBJ1-5	15	once	TRBD1	TRBV28	TGTGCCAGCAGTTTATACAGGGGTAGCAATCAGCCCCAGCATTTT	CASSLYRGSNQPQHF
TRBJ2-1	15	once	-	TRBV5-1	TGCGCCAGCAGCTTGAATCTACCAGTGGCTAATGAGCAGTTCTTC	CASSLNLPVANEQFF
TRBJ2-7	15	-	-	TRBV5-1	TGCGCCAGCAGAGTCCCGGGCCTCCCTTCCTACGAGCAGTACTTC	CASRVPGLPSYEQYF
TRBJ2-3	15	few	-	TRBV21-1	TGTGCCAGCAGACGAGACAGGGACGGAAAAGATACGCAGTATTTT	CASRRDRDGKDTQYF
TRBJ1-1	15	-	-	TRBV6-1	TGTGCCAGCAGTGAACCTTGGGATTTGAACACTGAAGCTTTCTTT	CASSEPWDLNTEAFF